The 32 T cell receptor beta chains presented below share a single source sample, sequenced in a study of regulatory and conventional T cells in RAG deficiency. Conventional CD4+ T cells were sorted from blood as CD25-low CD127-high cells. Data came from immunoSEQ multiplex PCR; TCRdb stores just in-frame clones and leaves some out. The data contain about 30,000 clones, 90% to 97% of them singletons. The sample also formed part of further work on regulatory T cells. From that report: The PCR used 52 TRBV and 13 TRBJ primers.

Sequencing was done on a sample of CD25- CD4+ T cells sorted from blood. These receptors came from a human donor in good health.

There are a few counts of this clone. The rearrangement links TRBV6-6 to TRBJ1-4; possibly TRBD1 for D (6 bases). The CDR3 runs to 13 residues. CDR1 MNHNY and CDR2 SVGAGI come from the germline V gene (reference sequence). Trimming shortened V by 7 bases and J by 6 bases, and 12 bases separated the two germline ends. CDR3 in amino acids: CASIAAGDEKLFF. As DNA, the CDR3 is TGTGCCAGCATCGCGGCAGGGGATGAAAAACTGTTTTTT.

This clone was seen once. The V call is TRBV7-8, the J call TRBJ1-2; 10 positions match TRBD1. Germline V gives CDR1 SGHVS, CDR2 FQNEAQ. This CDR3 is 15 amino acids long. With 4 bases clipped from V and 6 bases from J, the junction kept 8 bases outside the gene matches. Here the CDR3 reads CASSYDRGRSDGYTF. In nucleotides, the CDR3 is TGTGCCAGCAGCTACGACAGGGGGCGTTCGGATGGCTACACCTTC.

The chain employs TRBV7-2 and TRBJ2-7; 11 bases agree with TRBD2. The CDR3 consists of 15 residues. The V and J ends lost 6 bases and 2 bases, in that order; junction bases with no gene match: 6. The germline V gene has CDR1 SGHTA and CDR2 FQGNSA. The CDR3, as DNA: TGTGCCAGCAGTCTTGGGACTAGCGGAACCTACGAGCAGTACTTC. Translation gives CASSLGTSGTYEQYF.

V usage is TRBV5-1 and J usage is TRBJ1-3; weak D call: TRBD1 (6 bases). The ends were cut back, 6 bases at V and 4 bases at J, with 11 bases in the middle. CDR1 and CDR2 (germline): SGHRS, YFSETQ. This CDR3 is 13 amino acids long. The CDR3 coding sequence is TGCGCCAGCATGCCAGGGGCCGGAAACACCATATATTTT. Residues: CASMPGAGNTIYF. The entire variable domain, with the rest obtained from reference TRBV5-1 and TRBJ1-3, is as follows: KAGVTQTPRYLIKTRGQQVTLSCSPISGHRSVSWYQQTPGQGLQFLFEYFSETQRNKGNFPGRFSGRQFSNSRSEMNVSTLELGDSALYLCASMPGAGNTIYFGEGSWLTVV.

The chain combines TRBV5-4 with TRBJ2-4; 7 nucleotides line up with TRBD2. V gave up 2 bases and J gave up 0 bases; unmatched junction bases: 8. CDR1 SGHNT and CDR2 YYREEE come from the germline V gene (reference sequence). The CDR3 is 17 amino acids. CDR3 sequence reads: CASSFPGGSAAKNIQYF. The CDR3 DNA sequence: TGTGCCAGCAGCTTCCCCGGGGGGAGCGCAGCCAAAAACATTCAGTACTTC.

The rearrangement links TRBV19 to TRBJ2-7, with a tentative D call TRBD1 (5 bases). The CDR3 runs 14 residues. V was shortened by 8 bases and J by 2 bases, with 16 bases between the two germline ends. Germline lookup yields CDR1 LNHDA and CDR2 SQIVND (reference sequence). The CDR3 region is CASRRGAGTYEQYF. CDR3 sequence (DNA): TGTGCCAGTCGTCGTGGGGCAGGCACCTACGAGCAGTACTTC.

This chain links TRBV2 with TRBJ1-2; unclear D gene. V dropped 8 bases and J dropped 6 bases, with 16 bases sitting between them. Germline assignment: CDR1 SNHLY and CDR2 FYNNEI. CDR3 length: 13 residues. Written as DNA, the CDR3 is TGTGCCAGCGACCCGAGAGGAGACGATGGCTACACCTTC. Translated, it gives CASDPRGDDGYTF.

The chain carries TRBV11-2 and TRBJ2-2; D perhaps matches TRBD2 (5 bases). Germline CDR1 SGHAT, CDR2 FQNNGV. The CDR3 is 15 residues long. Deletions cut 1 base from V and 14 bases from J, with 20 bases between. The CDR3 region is CASSLVPASHGNLFF. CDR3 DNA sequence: TGTGCCAGCAGCTTAGTACCCGCCAGCCACGGGAACCTGTTTTTT. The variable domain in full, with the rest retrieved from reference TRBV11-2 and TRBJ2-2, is EAGVAQSPRYKIIEKRQSVAFWCNPISGHATLYWYQQILGQGPKLLIQFQNNGVVDDSQLPKDRFSAERLKGVDSTLKIQPAKLEDSAVYLCASSLVPASHGNLFFGEGSRLTVL.

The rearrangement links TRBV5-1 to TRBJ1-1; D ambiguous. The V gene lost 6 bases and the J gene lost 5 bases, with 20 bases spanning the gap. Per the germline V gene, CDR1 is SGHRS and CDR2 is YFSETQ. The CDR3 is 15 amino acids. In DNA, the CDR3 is TGCGCCAGCATATTTCTCGGCGTAGTGCGGACTGAAGCTTTCTTT. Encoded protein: CASIFLGVVRTEAFF.

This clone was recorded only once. Here the CDR3 DNA reads TGTGCCAGCAGCGAGGGGTCAATGTTAGCCAAAAACATTCAGTACTTC. This encodes CASSEGSMLAKNIQYF. This chain uses TRBV9 with TRBJ2-4, with a tentative D call TRBD1 (5 bases). Between the trimmed V and J ends, which lost 3 bases and 0 bases, there was a span of 13 bases. CDR1 is SGDLS, CDR2 YYNGEE, per germline. The CDR3 totals 16 residues.

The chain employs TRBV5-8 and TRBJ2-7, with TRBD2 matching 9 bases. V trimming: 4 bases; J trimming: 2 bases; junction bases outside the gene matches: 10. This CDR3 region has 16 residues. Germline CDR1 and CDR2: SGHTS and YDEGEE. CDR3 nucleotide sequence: TGTGCCAGCAGCATACCTACTAGCGGGCCGGCCTACGAGCAGTACTTC. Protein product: CASSIPTSGPAYEQYF.

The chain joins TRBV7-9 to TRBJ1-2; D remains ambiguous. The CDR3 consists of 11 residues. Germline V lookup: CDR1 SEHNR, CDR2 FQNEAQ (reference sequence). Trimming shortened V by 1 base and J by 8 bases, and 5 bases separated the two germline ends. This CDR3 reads CASSLVQGYTF. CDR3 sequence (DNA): TGTGCCAGCAGCTTAGTACAGGGCTACACCTTC.

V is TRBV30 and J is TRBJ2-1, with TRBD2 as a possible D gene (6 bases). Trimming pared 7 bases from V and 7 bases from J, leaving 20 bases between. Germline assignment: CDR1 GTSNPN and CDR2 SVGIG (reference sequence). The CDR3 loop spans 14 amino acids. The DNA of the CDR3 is TGTGCCTCAAACGGGGGACTTCCCAGAAATGAGCAGTTCTTC. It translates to CASNGGLPRNEQFF.

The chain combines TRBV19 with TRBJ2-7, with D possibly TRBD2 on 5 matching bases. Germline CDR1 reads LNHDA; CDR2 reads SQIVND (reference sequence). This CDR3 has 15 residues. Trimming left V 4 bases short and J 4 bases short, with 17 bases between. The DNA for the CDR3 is TGTGCCAGTAGTACCCCTGGAGGCCAGCGGTACGAGCAGTACTTC. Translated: CASSTPGGQRYEQYF. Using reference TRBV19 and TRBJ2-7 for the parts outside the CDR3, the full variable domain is DGGITQSPKYLFRKEGQNVTLSCEQNLNHDAMYWYRQDPGQGLRLIYYSQIVNDFQKGDIAEGYSVSREKKESFPLTVTSAQKNPTAFYLCASSTPGGQRYEQYFGPGTRLTVT.

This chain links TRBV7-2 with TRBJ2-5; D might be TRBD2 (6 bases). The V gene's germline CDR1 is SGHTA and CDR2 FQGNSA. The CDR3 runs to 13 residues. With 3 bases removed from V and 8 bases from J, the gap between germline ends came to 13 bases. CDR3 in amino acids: CASSFGTQGTQYF. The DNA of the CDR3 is TGTGCCAGCAGCTTCGGGACTCAGGGAACCCAGTACTTC.

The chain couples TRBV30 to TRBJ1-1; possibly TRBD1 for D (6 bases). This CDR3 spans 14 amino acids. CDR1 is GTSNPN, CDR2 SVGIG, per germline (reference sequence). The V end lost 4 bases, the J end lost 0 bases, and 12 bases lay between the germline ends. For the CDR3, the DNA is TGTGCCTGGAAAGGACAGACCATGAACACTGAAGCTTTCTTT. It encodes CAWKGQTMNTEAFF.

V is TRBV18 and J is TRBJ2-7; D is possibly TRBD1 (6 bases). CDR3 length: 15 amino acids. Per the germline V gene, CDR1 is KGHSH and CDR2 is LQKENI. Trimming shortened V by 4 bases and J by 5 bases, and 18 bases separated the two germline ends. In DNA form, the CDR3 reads TGTGCCAGCTCACGTCCCACAGGGACCCCAAACGAGCAGTACTTC. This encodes CASSRPTGTPNEQYF.

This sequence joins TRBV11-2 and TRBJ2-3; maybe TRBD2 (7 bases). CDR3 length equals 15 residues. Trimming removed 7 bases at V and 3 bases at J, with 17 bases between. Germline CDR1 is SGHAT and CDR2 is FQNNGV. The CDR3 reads CASNGLGGATDTQYF. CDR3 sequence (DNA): TGTGCCAGCAATGGCCTGGGGGGGGCAACAGATACGCAGTATTTT.

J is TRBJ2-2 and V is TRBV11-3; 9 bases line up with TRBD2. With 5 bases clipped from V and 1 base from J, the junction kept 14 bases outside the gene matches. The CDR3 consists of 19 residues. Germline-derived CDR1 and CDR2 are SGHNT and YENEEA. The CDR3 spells CASSPGAFLAGLNTGELFF. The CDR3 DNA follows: TGTGCCAGCAGCCCCGGGGCTTTCCTAGCGGGATTGAACACCGGGGAGCTGTTTTTT.

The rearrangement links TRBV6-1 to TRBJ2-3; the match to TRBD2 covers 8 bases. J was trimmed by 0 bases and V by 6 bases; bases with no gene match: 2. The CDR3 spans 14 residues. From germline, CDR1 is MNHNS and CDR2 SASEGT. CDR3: CASRASGSTDTQYF. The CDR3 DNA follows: TGTGCCAGCAGAGCTAGCGGGAGCACAGATACGCAGTATTTT.

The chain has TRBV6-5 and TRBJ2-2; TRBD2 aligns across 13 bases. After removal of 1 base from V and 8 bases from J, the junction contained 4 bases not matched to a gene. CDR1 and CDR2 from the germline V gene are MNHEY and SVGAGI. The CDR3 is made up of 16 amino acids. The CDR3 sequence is CASSYWTSGRRGELFF. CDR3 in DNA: TGTGCCAGCAGTTACTGGACTAGCGGGAGACGGGGGGAGCTGTTTTTT.

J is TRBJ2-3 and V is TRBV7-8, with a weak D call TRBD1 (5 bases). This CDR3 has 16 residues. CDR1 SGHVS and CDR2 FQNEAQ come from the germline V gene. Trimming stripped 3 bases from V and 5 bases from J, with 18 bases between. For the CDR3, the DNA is TGTGCCAGCAGCTTCCCCCAACGAGACAGAAGAGATACGCAGTATTTT. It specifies CASSFPQRDRRDTQYF. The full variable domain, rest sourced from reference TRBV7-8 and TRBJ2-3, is GAGVSQSPRYKVAKRGQDVALRCDPISGHVSLFWYQQALGQGPEFLTYFQNEAQLDKSGLPSDRFFAERPEGSVSTLKIQRTQQEDSAVYLCASSFPQRDRRDTQYFGPGTRLTVL.

CDR3 in amino acids: CAWSRGTLNTEAFF. The CDR3 DNA reads TGTGCCTGGAGTAGGGGGACATTGAACACTGAAGCTTTCTTT. J is TRBJ1-1 and V is TRBV30; tentatively, D is TRBD1 (6 bases). The V and J ends lost 2 bases and 0 bases respectively, with 10 bases between them. CDR1 and CDR2 from the germline V gene are GTSNPN and SVGIG (reference sequence). CDR3 length: 14 residues.

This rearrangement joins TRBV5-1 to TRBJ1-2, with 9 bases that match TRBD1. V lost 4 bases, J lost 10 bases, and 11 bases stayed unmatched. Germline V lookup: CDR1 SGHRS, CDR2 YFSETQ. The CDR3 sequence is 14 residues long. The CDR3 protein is CASSTGTGTGDYTF. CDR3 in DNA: TGCGCCAGCAGCACCGGGACAGGGACGGGGGACTACACCTTC.

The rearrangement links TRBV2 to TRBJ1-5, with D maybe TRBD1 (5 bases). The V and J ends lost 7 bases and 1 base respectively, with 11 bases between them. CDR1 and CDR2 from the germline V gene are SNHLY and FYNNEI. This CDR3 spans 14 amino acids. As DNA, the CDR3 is TGTGCCAGCACCCCCGGGGGGAGCAATCAGCCCCAGCATTTT. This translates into CASTPGGSNQPQHF. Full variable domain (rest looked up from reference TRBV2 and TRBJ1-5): EPEVTQTPSHQVTQMGQEVILRCVPISNHLYFYWYRQILGQKVEFLVSFYNNEISEKSEIFDDQFSVERPDGSNFTLKIRSTKLEDSAMYFCASTPGGSNQPQHFGDGTRLSIL.

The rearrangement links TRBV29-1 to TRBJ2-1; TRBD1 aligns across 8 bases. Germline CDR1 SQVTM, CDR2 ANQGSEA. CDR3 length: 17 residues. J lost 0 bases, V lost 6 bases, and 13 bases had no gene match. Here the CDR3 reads CSVEGNRDRSSYNEQFF. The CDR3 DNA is TGCAGCGTCGAGGGAAATAGGGACAGGAGCTCCTACAATGAGCAGTTCTTC.

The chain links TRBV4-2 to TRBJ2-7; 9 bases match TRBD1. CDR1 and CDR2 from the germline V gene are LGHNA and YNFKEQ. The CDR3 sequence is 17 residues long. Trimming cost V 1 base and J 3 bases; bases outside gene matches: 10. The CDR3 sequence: CASSQADRDREGYEQYF. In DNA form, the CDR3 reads TGTGCCAGCAGCCAAGCAGACAGGGACAGGGAGGGCTACGAGCAGTACTTC.

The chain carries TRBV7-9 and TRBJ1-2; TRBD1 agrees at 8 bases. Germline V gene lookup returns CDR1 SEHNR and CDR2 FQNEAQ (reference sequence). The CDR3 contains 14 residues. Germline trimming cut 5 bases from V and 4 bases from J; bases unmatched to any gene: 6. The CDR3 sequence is CASSPQGAAYGYTF. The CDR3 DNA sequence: TGTGCCAGCAGCCCCCAGGGGGCTGCCTATGGCTACACCTTC.

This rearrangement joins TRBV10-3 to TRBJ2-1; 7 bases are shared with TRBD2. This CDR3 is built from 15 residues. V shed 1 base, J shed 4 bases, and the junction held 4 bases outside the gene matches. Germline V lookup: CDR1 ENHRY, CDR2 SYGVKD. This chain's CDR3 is CAISELSSGYNEQFF. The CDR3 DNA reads TGTGCCATCAGTGAGTTGTCTAGCGGATACAATGAGCAGTTCTTC.

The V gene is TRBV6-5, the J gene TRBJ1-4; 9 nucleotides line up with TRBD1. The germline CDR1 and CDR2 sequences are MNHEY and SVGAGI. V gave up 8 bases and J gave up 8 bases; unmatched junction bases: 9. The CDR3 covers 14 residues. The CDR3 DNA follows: TGTGCCAGCGGGTTACAGGGGGCTCGGGAAAAACTGTTTTTT. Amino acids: CASGLQGAREKLFF.

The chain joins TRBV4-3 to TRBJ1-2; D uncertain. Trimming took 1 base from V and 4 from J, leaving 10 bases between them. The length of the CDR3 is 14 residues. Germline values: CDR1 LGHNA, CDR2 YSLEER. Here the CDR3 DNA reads TGCGCCAGCAGCCAAGTTAACAGCCTCTATGGCTACACCTTC. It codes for CASSQVNSLYGYTF.

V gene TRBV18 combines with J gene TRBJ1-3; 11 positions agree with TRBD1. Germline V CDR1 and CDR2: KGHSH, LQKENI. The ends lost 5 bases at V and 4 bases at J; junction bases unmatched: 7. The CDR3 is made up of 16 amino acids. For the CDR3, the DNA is TGTGCCAGCTCAACCGGACAGGGGGCGGGAGGAAACACCATATATTTT. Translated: CASSTGQGAGGNTIYF.